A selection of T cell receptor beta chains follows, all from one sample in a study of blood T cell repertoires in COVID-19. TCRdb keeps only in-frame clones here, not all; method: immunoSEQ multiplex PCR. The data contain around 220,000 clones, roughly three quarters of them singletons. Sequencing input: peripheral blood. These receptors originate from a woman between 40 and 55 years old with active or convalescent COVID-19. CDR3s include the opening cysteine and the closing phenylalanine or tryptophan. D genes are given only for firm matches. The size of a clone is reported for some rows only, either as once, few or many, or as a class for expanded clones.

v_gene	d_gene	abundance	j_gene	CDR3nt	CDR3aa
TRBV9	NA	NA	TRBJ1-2	TGTGCCAGCAGCGCAGCGGGGAAAGGCTATGGCTACACCTTC	CASSAAGKGYGYTF
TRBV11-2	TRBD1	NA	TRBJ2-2	TGTGCCAGCAGCCTCGACAGGGGAGGGGAGCTGTTTTTT	CASSLDRGGELFF
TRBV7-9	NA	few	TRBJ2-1	TGTGCCAGCAGCCCCCGGGGTCTCTACAATGAGCAGTTCTTC	CASSPRGLYNEQFF
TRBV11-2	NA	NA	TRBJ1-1	TGTGCCAGCAGCTTAGGAACGGGGAGGGACACTGAAGCTTTCTTT	CASSLGTGRDTEAFF
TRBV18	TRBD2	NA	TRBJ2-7	TGTGCCAGCTCACCAAAGGGCGGGGGGGCCTCCTACGAGCAGTACTTC	CASSPKGGGASYEQYF
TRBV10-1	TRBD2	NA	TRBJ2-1	TGCGCCAGCAGTGCTAGCGGGGGGGCCAGGGATGAGCAGTTCTTC	CASSASGGARDEQFF
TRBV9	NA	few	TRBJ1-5	TGTGCCAGCAGCGTAGGACAGGAGAATCAGCCCCAGCATTTT	CASSVGQENQPQHF
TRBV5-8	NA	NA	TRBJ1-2	TGTGCCAACTCACCCGCCGGGGGAAACGGCTACACCTTC	CANSPAGGNGYTF
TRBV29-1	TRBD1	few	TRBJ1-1	TGCAGCGTGGCACAGGGGGGGTTGACTGAAGCTTTCTTT	CSVAQGGLTEAFF
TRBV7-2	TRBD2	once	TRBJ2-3	TGTGCCAGCAGCTTGTATAGCGGGGGTCTGACGACAGATACGCAGTATTTT	CASSLYSGGLTTDTQYF
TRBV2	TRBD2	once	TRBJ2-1	TGTGCCAGTCGGACCGGGACTAGCGGGAATGAGCAGTTCTTC	CASRTGTSGNEQFF
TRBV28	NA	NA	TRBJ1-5	TGTGCCAGCAGTCCCCCCCGATGGCCTTATAGCAATCAGCCCCAGCATTTT	CASSPPRWPYSNQPQHF
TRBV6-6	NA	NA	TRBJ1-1	TGTGCCAGCAGTGGACAGTTTTACACTGAAGCTTTCTTT	CASSGQFYTEAFF
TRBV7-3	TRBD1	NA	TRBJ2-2	TGTGCCAGCAGCCCCGGGACAGGATCCGGGGAGCTGTTTTTT	CASSPGTGSGELFF
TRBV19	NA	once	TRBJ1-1	TGTGCCAGTAGTACTCAGGTGGACACTGAAGCTTTCTTT	CASSTQVDTEAFF
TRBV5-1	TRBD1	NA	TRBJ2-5	TGCGCCAGCAGCCGAGGATGGACAGGGGTGGTAGAGACCCAGTACTTC	CASSRGWTGVVETQYF
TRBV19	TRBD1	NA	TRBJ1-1	TGTGCCACCTCAGACAGGGGAGGGACTGAAGCTTTCTTT	CATSDRGGTEAFF
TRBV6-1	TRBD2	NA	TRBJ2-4	TGTGCCAGCAGTGATAGCGGGGGGGCCGGAAACATTCAGTACTTC	CASSDSGGAGNIQYF
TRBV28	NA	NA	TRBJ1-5	TGTGCCAGCAGCACGAACGAGGGCCGGCCCCAGCATTTT	CASSTNEGRPQHF
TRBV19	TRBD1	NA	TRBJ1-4	TGTGCCAGTAGTCCACAGGGGAGGAGTGAAAAACTGTTTTTT	CASSPQGRSEKLFF
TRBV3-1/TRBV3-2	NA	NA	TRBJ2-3	TGTGCCAGCAGCCCGGACGTCGCGGGGGCAGGGTATTTT	CASSPDVAGAGYF
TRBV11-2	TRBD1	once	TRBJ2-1	TGTGCCAGCAGACCGGGACAGTACAATGAGCAGTTCTTC	CASRPGQYNEQFF
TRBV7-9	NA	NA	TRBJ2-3	TGTGCCAGCAGCTTCTCCCCGAGCACAGATACGCAGTATTTT	CASSFSPSTDTQYF
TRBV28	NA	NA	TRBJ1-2	TGTGCCAGCAGTTTAGGGGGCGCCTATGGCTACACCTTC	CASSLGGAYGYTF
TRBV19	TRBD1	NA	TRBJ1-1	TGTGCCAGTAGTGAGACCTACGGGACAGTGAACACTGAAGCTTTCTTT	CASSETYGTVNTEAFF
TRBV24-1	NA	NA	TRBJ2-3	TGTGCCACCAGTGATTTCAGGGCCACCACAGATACGCAGTATTTT	CATSDFRATTDTQYF
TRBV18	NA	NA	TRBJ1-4	TGTGCCAGCTCACCAGGGAGGAGGGCAACTAATGAAAAACTGTTTTTT	CASSPGRRATNEKLFF
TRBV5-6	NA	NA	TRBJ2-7	TGTGCCAGCAGCTTCTCCACAACAGCCTACGAGCAGTACTTC	CASSFSTTAYEQYF
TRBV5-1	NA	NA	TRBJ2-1	TGCGCCAGCAGGGAAGACATGGCCGACAATGAGCAGTTCTTC	CASREDMADNEQFF
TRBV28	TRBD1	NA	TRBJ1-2	TGTGCCAGCACCTTGACAGGGATACACTATGGCTACACCTTC	CASTLTGIHYGYTF
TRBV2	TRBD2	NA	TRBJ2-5	TGTGCCAGCAGTGATCGGCTAGCGGGAAGAGAGACCCAGTACTTC	CASSDRLAGRETQYF
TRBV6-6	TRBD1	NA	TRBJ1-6	TGTGCCAGCATCTCCGGGACAGGGTCCCCACCCCTCCACTTT	CASISGTGSPPLHF
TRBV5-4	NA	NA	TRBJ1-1	TGTGCCAGCATTCGAACAGGGAAGAACACTGAAGCTTTCTTT	CASIRTGKNTEAFF
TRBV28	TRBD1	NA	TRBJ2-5	TGTGCCGGTAGCAGGGGGTTTCAAGAGACCCAGTACTTC	CAGSRGFQETQYF
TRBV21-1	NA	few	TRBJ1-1	TGTGCCAGCAGCAGGAGACAGGGGCTGAGAGCTGAAGCTTTCTTT	CASSRRQGLRAEAFF
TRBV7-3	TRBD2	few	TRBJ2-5	TGTGCCAGCAGTCGGGGGGGCCGAGAGACCCAGTACTTC	CASSRGGRETQYF
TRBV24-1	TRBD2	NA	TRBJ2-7	TGTGCCACCAGTGATTACGGGGGGTCGGGCGAGCAGTACTTC	CATSDYGGSGEQYF
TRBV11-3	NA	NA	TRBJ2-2	TGTGCCAGCAGCTTTATTACAGGGAAAGCGGACACCGGGGAGCTGTTTTTT	CASSFITGKADTGELFF
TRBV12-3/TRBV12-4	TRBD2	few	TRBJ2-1	TGTGCCAGCAGTTTAGGGGAGCTAGCGGGGGGGTTCTTC	CASSLGELAGGFF
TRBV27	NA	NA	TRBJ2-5	TGTGCCAGCAGTCCCGGTGGGAGGCCGGGAGAGACCCAGTACTTC	CASSPGGRPGETQYF